These T cell receptor beta chains were read from a single sample in a study of shared clonotypes between healthy human individuals. Method: immunoSEQ multiplex PCR; TCRdb's copy keeps in-frame clones and lacks some. The table has around 2,100,000 clones, roughly 94% seen once; the top ten hold around 1.2%. The specimen sequenced was naive CD8+ T cells sorted from blood. Receptors originate from a man aged 18 to 29 in good health. CDR3s include the opening cysteine and the closing phenylalanine or tryptophan. Fields, in order: V gene, J gene, CDR3 protein.

V gene: TRBV9
J gene: TRBJ2-3
CDR3 protein: CASSVQEGGSTDTQYF

V gene: TRBV29-1
J gene: TRBJ2-7
CDR3 protein: CSVEGQGPSYEQYF

V gene: TRBV6-5
J gene: TRBJ2-7
CDR3 protein: CASSPSQGFYEQYF

V gene: TRBV5-5
J gene: TRBJ2-7
CDR3 protein: CASSLDRSYYEQYF

V gene: TRBV9
J gene: TRBJ1-5
CDR3 protein: CASSGQTGEGSNQPQHF

V gene: TRBV9
J gene: TRBJ2-7
CDR3 protein: CASSVGLAGATYEQYF

V gene: TRBV9
J gene: TRBJ2-7
CDR3 protein: CASIAREEGLSEQYF

V gene: TRBV6-5
J gene: TRBJ2-1
CDR3 protein: CASGLAGVVAEQFF

V gene: TRBV7-6
J gene: TRBJ1-2
CDR3 protein: CASSLGATGGRGYTF

V gene: TRBV2
J gene: TRBJ2-3
CDR3 protein: CASRPGTDTQYF

V gene: TRBV29-1
J gene: TRBJ1-1
CDR3 protein: CSVAVSTEAFF

V gene: TRBV4-1
J gene: TRBJ2-7
CDR3 protein: CASSQDLSYEQYF

V gene: TRBV4-3
J gene: TRBJ1-2
CDR3 protein: CASSQERQGAFGYTF

V gene: TRBV11-3
J gene: TRBJ1-1
CDR3 protein: CASSLSVNTEAFF

V gene: TRBV27
J gene: TRBJ1-5
CDR3 protein: CASSLLGGNQPQHF

V gene: TRBV21-1
J gene: TRBJ2-7
CDR3 protein: CASLKIEDPESDEQYF

V gene: TRBV13
J gene: TRBJ2-5
CDR3 protein: CASSSGLAAYQETQYF

V gene: TRBV7-2
J gene: TRBJ2-3
CDR3 protein: CASSFFRGDTQYF

V gene: TRBV4-1
J gene: TRBJ2-7
CDR3 protein: CASSRGSPYEQYF

V gene: TRBV13
J gene: TRBJ2-3
CDR3 protein: CASSPWTDTDTQYF

V gene: TRBV11-2
J gene: TRBJ2-5
CDR3 protein: CASSQSAEQETQYF

V gene: TRBV7-6
J gene: TRBJ1-5
CDR3 protein: CASSLGEGGQPQHF

V gene: TRBV7-3
J gene: TRBJ2-2
CDR3 protein: CASSLMGMELFF

V gene: TRBV5-4
J gene: TRBJ2-1
CDR3 protein: CASSLIGPANNEQFF

V gene: TRBV7-9
J gene: TRBJ2-7
CDR3 protein: CASSFGGDTYEQYF

V gene: TRBV7-9
J gene: TRBJ2-1
CDR3 protein: CASSPGTSGGYSYNEQFF

V gene: TRBV4-1
J gene: TRBJ2-7
CDR3 protein: CASSQKKTERRSYEQYF

V gene: TRBV4-2
J gene: TRBJ2-2
CDR3 protein: CASSLEEGSGELFF

V gene: TRBV10-2
J gene: TRBJ2-7
CDR3 protein: CASREGDYEQYF

V gene: TRBV7-9
J gene: TRBJ1-1
CDR3 protein: CASSSWDGGHTEAFF

V gene: TRBV28
J gene: TRBJ2-7
CDR3 protein: CASSLRGTSYEQYF

V gene: TRBV19
J gene: TRBJ2-2
CDR3 protein: CASSIDRLAGDSGELFF

V gene: TRBV10-1
J gene: TRBJ1-6
CDR3 protein: CASSGPTGRQLNSPLHF

V gene: TRBV4-1
J gene: TRBJ1-1
CDR3 protein: CASSQTSGNTEAFF

V gene: TRBV7-6
J gene: TRBJ2-1
CDR3 protein: CASSPGTSGGASYNEQFF

V gene: TRBV5-6
J gene: TRBJ1-2
CDR3 protein: CASSLAGTGYFGAF

V gene: TRBV10-2
J gene: TRBJ2-4
CDR3 protein: CASSDDRGRNIQYF

V gene: TRBV5-4
J gene: TRBJ2-7
CDR3 protein: CASSLAAGGPYEQYF

V gene: TRBV6-6
J gene: TRBJ1-1
CDR3 protein: CASALIGTEAFF

V gene: TRBV13
J gene: TRBJ2-7
CDR3 protein: CASSFIAGGPYEQYF

V gene: TRBV9
J gene: TRBJ1-3
CDR3 protein: CASSWDSGNTIYF

V gene: TRBV18
J gene: TRBJ2-1
CDR3 protein: CASSPSPRDEQFF

V gene: TRBV19
J gene: TRBJ2-7
CDR3 protein: CASESEAYEQYF

V gene: TRBV4-1
J gene: TRBJ2-7
CDR3 protein: CATNSDTGEQYF

V gene: TRBV27
J gene: TRBJ1-6
CDR3 protein: CASSLGQGTRSPLHF

V gene: TRBV29-1
J gene: TRBJ2-7
CDR3 protein: CSGAGTDGEQYF

V gene: TRBV27
J gene: TRBJ2-3
CDR3 protein: CASTRGGGIDTQYF

V gene: TRBV7-9
J gene: TRBJ2-7
CDR3 protein: CASSLKREYEQYF

V gene: TRBV5-1
J gene: TRBJ1-6
CDR3 protein: CASSLVGYSPLHF

V gene: TRBV27
J gene: TRBJ2-5
CDR3 protein: CASSSPSGEGTQYF

V gene: TRBV14
J gene: TRBJ1-2
CDR3 protein: CASSQDRTGVTYGYTF

V gene: TRBV29-1
J gene: TRBJ2-3
CDR3 protein: CSDEDTQYF